This T cell receptor (beta chain) was identified during a study of blood T cells in healthy people across ages. Study details: Using template switching, researchers captured about one barcoded beta molecule for each two T cells.

Broader study findings: Unsorted PBMC input precluded a conclusive naive versus antigen-experienced comparison.

Primers used in a second PCR of about 7 to 12 cycles were a sample-barcoded 5' primer and a J-beta primer mix. One entry per CDR3 protein results from TCRdb running MiXCR on the 5' RACE reads. The table lists roughly 1.5 million distinct CDR3 sequences, approximately 43% of them singletons. The V and J ends lost 4 bases and 4 bases respectively, with 16 bases between them. This CDR3 is 15 amino acids long. Germline V lookup: CDR1 LNHDA, CDR2 SQIVND (reference sequence). On this clonotype itself: Its specificity is not known.

The sequencing sample was made of blood. The chain has TRBV19 and TRBJ1-2; D gene ambiguous. This sequence originates from a woman between 18 and 29 years old in good health. The CDR3 reads CASSTSSRWSYGYTF. The CDR3 nucleotides are TGTGCCAGTAGTACTTCATCCCGTTGGAGCTATGGCTACACCTTC.